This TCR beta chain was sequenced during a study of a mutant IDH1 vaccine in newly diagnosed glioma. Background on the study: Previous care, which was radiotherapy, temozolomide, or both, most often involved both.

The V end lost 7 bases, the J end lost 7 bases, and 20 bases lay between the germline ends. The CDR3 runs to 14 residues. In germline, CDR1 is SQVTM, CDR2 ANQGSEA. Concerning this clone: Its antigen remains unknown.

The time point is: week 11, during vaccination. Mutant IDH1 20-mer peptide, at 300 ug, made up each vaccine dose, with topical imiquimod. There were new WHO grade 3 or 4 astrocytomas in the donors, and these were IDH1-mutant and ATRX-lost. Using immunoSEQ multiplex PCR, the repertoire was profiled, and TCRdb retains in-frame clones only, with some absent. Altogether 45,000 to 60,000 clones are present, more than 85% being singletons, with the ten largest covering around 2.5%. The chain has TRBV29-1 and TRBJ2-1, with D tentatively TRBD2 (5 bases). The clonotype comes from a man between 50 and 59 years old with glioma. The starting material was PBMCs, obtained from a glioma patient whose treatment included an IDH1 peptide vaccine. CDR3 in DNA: TGCAGCGCCGAACTAGTGAACAAGGGTAATGAGCAGTTCTTC. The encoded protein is CSAELVNKGNEQFF.